This T cell receptor beta chain was captured by sequencing in a study of T cell changes during pregnancy in multiple sclerosis. TCRdb's table, derived via immunoSEQ multiplex PCR, lists solely in-frame clones and lacks some. The top ten hold 0.37% of the sample, which has 40,000 to 50,000 clones, around nine tenths seen once. In its sample, this clone was seen once. Losses at the gene ends were 0 bases for V and 0 bases for J; bases not matched to a gene: 6. There are 17 residues in the CDR3. Germline V lookup: CDR1 LGHNA, CDR2 YNFKEQ. The sequences come from CD4+ T cells from peripheral blood mononuclear cells, collected in the second trimester of pregnancy. This clonotype was sampled from a female donor in good health, enrolled as a control in a pregnancy study. The V call is TRBV4-2, the J call TRBJ2-3, with 7 nucleotides matching TRBD2. CDR3 DNA: TGTGCCAGCAGCCAAGAGCCTAGCGGTACTAGCACAGATACGCAGTATTTT. The encoded protein is CASSQEPSGTSTDTQYF.